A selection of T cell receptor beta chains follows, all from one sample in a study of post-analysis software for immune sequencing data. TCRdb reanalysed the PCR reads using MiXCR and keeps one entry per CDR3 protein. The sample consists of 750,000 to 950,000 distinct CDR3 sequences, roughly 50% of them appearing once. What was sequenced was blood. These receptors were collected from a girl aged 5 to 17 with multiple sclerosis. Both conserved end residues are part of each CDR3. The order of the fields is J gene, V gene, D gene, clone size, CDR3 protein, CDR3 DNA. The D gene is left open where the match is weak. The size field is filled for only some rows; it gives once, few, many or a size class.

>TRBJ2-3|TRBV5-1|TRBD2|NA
CASRLSGTSTDTQYF
TGCGCCAGCAGACTAAGCGGGACCAGTACAGATACGCAGTATTTT
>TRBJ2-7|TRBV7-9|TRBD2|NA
CASRQTGREGSYEQYF
TGTGCCAGCAGACAAACTGGGCGGGAGGGATCCTACGAGCAGTACTTC
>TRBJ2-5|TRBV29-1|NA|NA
CSVRGSTETQYF
TGCAGCGTTAGGGGGAGTACGGAGACCCAGTACTTC
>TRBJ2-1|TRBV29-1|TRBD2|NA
CSVRRDVAGRTGNEQFF
TGCAGCGTTCGTAGAGACGTAGCGGGGAGGACGGGAAATGAGCAGTTCTTC
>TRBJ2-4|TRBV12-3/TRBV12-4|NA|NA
CASSLGGSGAEAQYF
TGTGCCAGCAGTTTGGGCGGGTCAGGCGCAGAAGCGCAGTACTTC
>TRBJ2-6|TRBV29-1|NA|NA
CSVLTGLRSGANVLTF
TGCAGCGTTTTGACAGGATTACGCTCTGGGGCCAACGTCCTGACTTTC
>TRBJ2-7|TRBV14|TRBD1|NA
CASSQDRDRDYEQYF
TGTGCCAGCAGCCAAGACCGAGACAGGGACTACGAGCAGTACTTC
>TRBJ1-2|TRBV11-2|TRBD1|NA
CASSSTAGTGVRGYTF
TGTGCCAGCAGTTCAACCGCCGGGACAGGGGTGAGGGGCTACACCTTC
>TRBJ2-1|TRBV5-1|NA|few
CASSLEAGRNEQFF
TGCGCCAGCAGCTTGGAGGCAGGACGCAATGAGCAGTTCTTC
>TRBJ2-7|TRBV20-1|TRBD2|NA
CSARVGGSCHEQYF
TGCAGTGCTAGAGTAGGCGGGAGTTGCCACGAGCAGTACTTC
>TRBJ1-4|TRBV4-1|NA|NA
CASSARHLATNEKLFF
TGCGCCAGCAGCGCCCGGCACCTTGCAACTAATGAAAAACTGTTTTTT
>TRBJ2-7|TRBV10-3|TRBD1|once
CATGTDLYEQYF
TGTGCCACGGGGACAGACCTGTACGAGCAGTACTTC
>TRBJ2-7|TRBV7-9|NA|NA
CASSLVTDSYEQYF
TGTGCCAGCAGCTTGGTAACTGACTCCTACGAGCAGTACTTC
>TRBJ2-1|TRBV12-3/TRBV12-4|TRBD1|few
CASSTGVEQFF
TGTGCCAGCAGCACAGGGGTTGAGCAGTTCTTC
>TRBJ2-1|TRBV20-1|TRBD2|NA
CSARGWASGSQAYHNEQFF
TGCAGTGCTAGAGGGTGGGCTAGCGGGTCCCAGGCCTACCACAATGAGCAGTTCTTC
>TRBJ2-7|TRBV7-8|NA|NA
CASSLNRGELSEQYF
TGTGCCAGCAGCCTTAACAGAGGGGAGTTGAGCGAGCAGTACTTC
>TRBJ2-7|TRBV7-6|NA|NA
CASSRDRGRLNYEQYF
TGTGCCAGCAGCCGAGATAGAGGGAGACTGAACTACGAGCAGTACTTC
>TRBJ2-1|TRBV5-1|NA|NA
CASRLQGGSYNEQFF
TGCGCCAGCAGGCTCCAGGGAGGATCCTACAATGAGCAGTTCTTC
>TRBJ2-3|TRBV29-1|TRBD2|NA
CSVERLAGGTDTQYF
TGCAGCGTTGAGCGTCTAGCGGGGGGCACAGATACGCAGTATTTT
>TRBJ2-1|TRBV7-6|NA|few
CASSADSSPGYEQFF
TGTGCCAGCAGCGCCGACTCATCCCCAGGCTATGAGCAGTTCTTC
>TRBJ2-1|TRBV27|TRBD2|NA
CASSSEGLAEGEQFF
TGTGCCAGCAGTTCGGAGGGACTAGCGGAAGGTGAGCAGTTCTTC
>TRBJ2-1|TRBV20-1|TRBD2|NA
CSARGGGRSLWDEQFF
TGCAGTGCTAGAGGTGGCGGGAGGTCCCTGTGGGATGAGCAGTTCTTC
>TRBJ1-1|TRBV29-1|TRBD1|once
CSVAWTGGSEAFF
TGCAGCGTAGCCTGGACAGGTGGGTCTGAAGCTTTCTTT
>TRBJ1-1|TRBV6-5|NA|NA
CASRSTGVNTGAFF
TGTGCCAGCAGATCGACAGGCGTTAACACAGGAGCTTTCTTT
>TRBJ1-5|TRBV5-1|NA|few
CASSSDGTNQPQHF
TGCGCCAGCAGCTCGGATGGGACCAATCAGCCCCAGCATTTT
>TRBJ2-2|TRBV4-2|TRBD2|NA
CASSLDPFSGDTGELFF
TGTGCCAGCAGCCTCGACCCGTTTAGCGGGGACACCGGGGAGCTGTTTTTT
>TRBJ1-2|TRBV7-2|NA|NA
CASSLSPGDDYDYTF
TGTGCCAGCAGCTTATCCCCAGGGGATGACTATGACTACACCTTC
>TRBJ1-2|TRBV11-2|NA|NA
CASSSATGSVRYGYTF
TGTGCCAGCAGCTCCGCAACAGGGTCCGTTAGATATGGCTACACCTTC
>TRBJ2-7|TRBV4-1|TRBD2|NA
CASSPGPSGTYEQYF
TGCGCCAGCAGCCCAGGGCCTAGCGGAACCTACGAGCAGTACTTC
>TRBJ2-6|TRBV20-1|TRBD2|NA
CSARDREGAGANVLTF
TGCAGTGCTAGAGATCGGGAGGGCGCTGGGGCCAACGTCCTGACTTTC
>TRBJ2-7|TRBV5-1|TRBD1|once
CASSFSTGGNSYEQYF
TGCGCCAGCAGCTTCTCAACAGGGGGTAACTCCTACGAGCAGTACTTC
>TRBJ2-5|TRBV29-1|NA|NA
CSVDWAQGTQYF
TGCAGCGTTGATTGGGCCCAGGGGACCCAGTACTTC
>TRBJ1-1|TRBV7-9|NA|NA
CASSLDGNPNTEAFF
TGTGCCAGCAGCTTAGATGGGAATCCGAACACTGAGGCTTTCTTT
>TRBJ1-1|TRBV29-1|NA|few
CSVVQAYANTEAFF
TGCAGCGTCGTCCAGGCCTATGCGAACACTGAAGCTTTCTTT
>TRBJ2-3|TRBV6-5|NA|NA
CASSYSRRRDTQYF
TGTGCCAGCAGTTACTCGAGGAGGAGAGATACGCAGTATTTT
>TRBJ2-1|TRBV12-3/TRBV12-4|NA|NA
CASSPRGAPRDEQFF
TGTGCCAGCAGTCCAAGAGGAGCCCCAAGGGATGAGCAGTTCTTC
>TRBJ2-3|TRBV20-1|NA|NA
CSARDKTLTSSTDTQYF
TGCAGTGCTAGAGATAAGACACTAACCTCTAGCACAGATACGCAGTATTTT
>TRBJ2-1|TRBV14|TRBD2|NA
CASSQVAAGGSLEQFF
TGTGCCAGCAGCCAAGTGGCAGCGGGAGGTTCGCTTGAGCAGTTCTTC
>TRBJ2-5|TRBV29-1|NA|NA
CSAFDRLKETQYF
TGCAGCGCCTTCGACAGACTCAAAGAGACCCAGTACTTC
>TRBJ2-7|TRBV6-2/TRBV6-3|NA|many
CASSWGSYEQYF
TGTGCCAGCAGCTGGGGGTCCTACGAGCAGTACTTC